The T cell receptor beta chain described here comes from a study of T cells in Graves' hyperthyroidism and ophthalmopathy. What was amplified from RNA transcripts were TCR beta CDR3 regions. Initially, a first-round RT-PCR of the TCR CDR3 employed the HTBI primer set. One entry per CDR3 protein results from TCRdb running MiXCR on the multiplex PCR reads. There are around 520,000 distinct CDR3 sequences in the sample; 14% occur only once, and over 15% lies in the top ten. The CDR3 sequence is 11 residues long. Trimming pared 3 bases from V and 9 bases from J, leaving 7 bases between. Germline CDR1 SGDLS, CDR2 YYNGEE. Study results and limitations: Within blood appeared most thyroid clonotypes that had expanded above 0.001. Ophthalmopathy was told apart from stable hyperthyroidism by a 13 V-J model.

A remark on this clonotype: Its specificity is not known.

The sequenced sample was blood. The chain uses TRBV9 and TRBJ2-1; D is unresolved. The TCR sequence derives from a woman under 30 with Graves' hyperthyroidism. The CDR3 loop is CASSDRVEQFF. CDR3 sequence (DNA): TGTGCCAGCAGCGATCGAGTTGAGCAGTTCTTC.